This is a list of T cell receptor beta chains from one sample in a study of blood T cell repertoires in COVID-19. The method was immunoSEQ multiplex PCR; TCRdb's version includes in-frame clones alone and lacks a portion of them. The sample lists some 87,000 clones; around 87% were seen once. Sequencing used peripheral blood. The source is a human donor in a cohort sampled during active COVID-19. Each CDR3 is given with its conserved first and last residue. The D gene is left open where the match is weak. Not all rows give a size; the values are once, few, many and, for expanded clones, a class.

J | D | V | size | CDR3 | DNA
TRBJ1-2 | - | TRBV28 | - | CAIGHIGGYTF | TGTGCCATCGGACATATAGGCGGCTACACCTTC
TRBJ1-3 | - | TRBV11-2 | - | CASSLVGGTGNTIYF | TGTGCCAGCAGCTTAGTCGGGGGGACTGGAAACACCATATATTTT
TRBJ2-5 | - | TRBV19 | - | CASKGVGREETQYF | TGTGCCAGTAAGGGGGTAGGCCGCGAGGAGACCCAGTACTTC
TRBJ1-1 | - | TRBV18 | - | CASSPPSYEAFF | TGTGCCAGCTCACCACCGTCCTATGAAGCTTTCTTT
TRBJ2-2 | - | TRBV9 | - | CASSVDAGPDTGELFF | TGTGCCAGCAGCGTAGACGCGGGGCCGGACACCGGGGAGCTGTTTTTT
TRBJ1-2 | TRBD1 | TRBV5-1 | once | CASSWTGYGYTF | TGCGCCAGCAGCTGGACAGGGTATGGCTACACCTTC
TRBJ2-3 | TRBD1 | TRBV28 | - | CASRQGSSIDTQYF | TGTGCCAGCCGACAGGGGAGTTCAATAGATACGCAGTATTTT
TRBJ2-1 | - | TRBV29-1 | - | CSVEDNKGGAYYNEQFF | TGCAGCGTTGAAGATAATAAGGGGGGGGCATATTACAATGAGCAGTTCTTC
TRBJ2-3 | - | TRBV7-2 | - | CASSPRTGITDTQYF | TGTGCCAGCAGCCCCCGAACAGGTATCACAGATACGCAGTATTTT
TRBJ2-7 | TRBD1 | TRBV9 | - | CASSVEQGASKQYF | TGTGCCAGCAGCGTAGAACAGGGGGCGTCTAAGCAGTACTTC
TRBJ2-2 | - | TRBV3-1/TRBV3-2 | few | CASSLGPNTGELFF | TGTGCCAGCAGCCTGGGGCCCAACACCGGGGAGCTGTTTTTT
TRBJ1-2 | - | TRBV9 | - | CASSPGGQSFYGYTF | TGTGCCAGCAGCCCGGGAGGACAGTCTTTCTACGGCTACACCTTC
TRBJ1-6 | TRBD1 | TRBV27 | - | CASSWGQPNSPLHF | TGTGCCAGCAGTTGGGGACAGCCTAATTCACCCCTCCACTTT
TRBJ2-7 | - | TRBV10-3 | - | CAISAGTRTDSEQYF | TGTGCCATCAGCGCCGGGACAAGGACTGATAGCGAGCAGTACTTC
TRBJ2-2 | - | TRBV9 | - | CASSVKAGNTGELFF | TGTGCCAGCAGCGTTAAGGCAGGGAACACCGGGGAGCTGTTTTTT
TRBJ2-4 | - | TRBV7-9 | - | CASSSDGGAKNIQYF | TGTGCCAGCAGCTCAGACGGGGGAGCCAAAAACATTCAGTACTTC
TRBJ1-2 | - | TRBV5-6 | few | CASSLRGYGYTF | TGTGCCAGCAGCTTGCGGGGATATGGCTACACCTTC
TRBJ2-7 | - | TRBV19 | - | CASSIETGDYEQYF | TGTGCCAGTAGTATAGAGACAGGAGACTACGAGCAGTACTTC
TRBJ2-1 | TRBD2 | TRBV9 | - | CASSAERGAYNEQFF | TGTGCCAGCAGCGCCGAGCGGGGGGCCTACAATGAGCAGTTCTTC
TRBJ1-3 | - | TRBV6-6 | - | CASSYSRAVPGNTIYF | TGTGCCAGCAGTTACTCGAGGGCAGTCCCTGGAAACACCATATATTTT